This T cell receptor (beta chain) was identified during a study of T-cell memory formation after mild COVID-19. About the research overall: Clusters were largely donor specific. Study-wide results and limits: Clones shrinking from day 15 to 85 showed even CD4/CD8 mixes; later expanders tilted CD4+.

Regarding this clonotype: Its antigen is currently unknown.

The TCR alpha and TCR beta cDNA libraries, bearing sample barcodes and UMIs, were generated by 5'RACE using constant-segment primers. MiXCR, run by TCRdb on the 5' RACE reads, gives a single entry per CDR3 protein. This table holds over 500,000 distinct CDR3 sequences, roughly 17% found once. This sequence originates from an adult woman who had mild COVID-19 (a few samples of this study predate the infection). Cell type and time point are not known. The sample taken for sequencing was PBMCs or a T cell subset sorted from them (not recorded which).

CDR3 DNA: TGTGCCAGCAGCTACCCCCAACAGGGGAAAGAGACCCAGTACTTC. It yields the protein CASSYPQQGKETQYF. The rearrangement joins TRBV7-8 to TRBJ2-5, with TRBD1 matching over 7 bases. V lost 4 bases and J lost 3; bases outside the gene matches: 8. The V gene's germline CDR1 is SGHVS and CDR2 FQNEAQ. The CDR3 consists of 15 residues.